Each of the 23 T cell receptor beta chains below was sequenced from the same sample in a study of T cells expressing NK-cell markers. TCRdb re-called the 5' RACE reads and shows each CDR3 protein once, DNA omitted. The sample shows 500,000 or so distinct CDR3 sequences, and less than 4.5% sits with its ten largest clones. Sample: blood T cells: a sorted CD56 or NKG2C T cell subset, CD4+ or CD8+ T cells, or bulk PBMC T cells (not recorded which). The receptor set was obtained from a man between 18 and 29 years old in good health.

The CDR3: CASSPGLWDNTEAFF. V gene TRBV9 combines with J gene TRBJ1-1. CDR1 SGDLS and CDR2 YYNGEE come from the germline V gene. CDR3 length equals 15 residues.

This chain uses TRBV7-2 with TRBJ2-5; the D call of TRBD1 rests on TCRdb alone, since no DNA is present to check it. Germline V lookup: CDR1 SGHTA, CDR2 FQGNSA. This CDR3 spans 16 amino acids. Here the CDR3 reads CASSLAGRGPQETQYF.

J is TRBJ2-2 and V is TRBV20-1; the TCRdb D gene call, TRBD2, has no DNA to confirm it. Germline V CDR1 and CDR2: DFQATT, SNEGSKA (reference sequence). This CDR3 has 16 residues. The CDR3 protein is CSARASPGGATGELFF.

The V gene is TRBV6-4, the J gene TRBJ2-1; TCRdb picks TRBD1, but there is no DNA to check that call. The germline gives CDR1 MRHNA, CDR2 SNTAGT. The CDR3 contains 14 residues. This CDR3 reads CASSDSQERGEQFF.

The chain has TRBV24-1 and TRBJ2-1; TCRdb names TRBD2, which stays unverified in the absence of DNA. The CDR3 extends over 16 amino acids. From germline, CDR1 is KGHDR and CDR2 SFDVKD. This chain's CDR3 is CATSEKFGSLLNEQFF.

The chain couples TRBV7-8 to TRBJ1-5. The germline gives CDR1 SGHVS, CDR2 FQNEAQ. The CDR3 totals 16 residues. The CDR3 reads CASSLGQFANSQPQHF.

This chain links TRBV6-1 with TRBJ1-5; TCRdb outputs TRBD1, but without DNA this stays unchecked. This CDR3 has 16 residues. Per germline, CDR1 MNHNS and CDR2 SASEGT. The CDR3 spells CASRVSGQGGFQPQHF.

This chain connects TRBV2 to TRBJ1-5. Germline CDR1 and CDR2: SNHLY and FYNNEI. CDR3 length equals 12 residues. CDR3 sequence reads: CASSEANQPQHF.

V gene TRBV12-3 or TRBV12-4 combines with J gene TRBJ2-3; the TCRdb call, TRBD1, lacks DNA for checking. The CDR3 sequence is 16 residues long. CDR3 sequence: CASSISDRGPTDTQYF.

The chain employs TRBV29-1 and TRBJ2-3. The CDR3 has 13 amino acids. Germline lookup yields CDR1 SQVTM and CDR2 ANQGSEA. The CDR3 here is CSVVSTYTDTQYF.

The rearrangement links TRBV29-1 to TRBJ2-3; there is no DNA to check the TCRdb D call of TRBD2. CDR1 SQVTM and CDR2 ANQGSEA come from the germline V gene. CDR3 length: 12 residues. The CDR3 sequence: CSGRTGRDTQYF.

This chain uses TRBV14 with TRBJ2-7. CDR1 SGHDN and CDR2 FVKESK come from the germline V gene. This CDR3 comprises 13 residues. CDR3 residues: CASSQGRSYEQYF.

This chain connects TRBV11-2 to TRBJ2-3; the D call from TCRdb, TRBD1, cannot be confirmed without DNA. The CDR3 consists of 18 residues. The germline V gene encodes CDR1 SGHAT and CDR2 FQNNGV. CDR3 residues: CASSLDPVRDSSTDTQYF.

CDR3 sequence: CASSLLAGVPYNEQFF. The rearrangement uses TRBV5-1 and TRBJ2-1; TCRdb reports TRBD2, a call that lacks DNA to check it against. The germline gives CDR1 SGHRS, CDR2 YFSETQ. This CDR3 has 16 amino acids.

The rearrangement joins TRBV5-1 to TRBJ2-1; TCRdb lists TRBD1, though no DNA is available to test this call. This CDR3 comprises 13 residues. The germline V gene has CDR1 SGHRS and CDR2 YFSETQ. CDR3 region: CASSSGTHNEQFF.

The chain is built from TRBV21-1 and TRBJ2-1; TCRdb's D call of TRBD2 is untestable without DNA. TRBV21-1 is flagged as a pseudogene. The CDR3 contains 15 residues. The CDR3 sequence is CASSTGGRWYNEQFF.

The V call is TRBV7-9, the J call TRBJ1-5. The CDR3 totals 13 residues. CDR1 is SEHNR, CDR2 FQNEAQ, per germline (reference sequence). The CDR3 here is CASSFSANQPQHF.

The chain couples TRBV18 to TRBJ1-4. Germline CDR1 is KGHSH and CDR2 is LQKENI. The CDR3 has 13 amino acids. CDR3 loop: CASSPASDEKLFF.

The gene calls are TRBV6-1 and TRBJ2-3; with no DNA, the TCRdb D assignment of TRBD1 cannot be verified. The CDR3 sequence is 17 residues long. Looked up from germline, CDR1 is MNHNS and CDR2 is SASEGT. The CDR3 here is CASSELFQGAYADTQYF.

The chain combines TRBV3-1 with TRBJ2-4; the D call from TCRdb, TRBD2, cannot be confirmed without DNA. The CDR3 has 16 amino acids. Germline V gene lookup returns CDR1 LGHDT and CDR2 YNNKEL (reference sequence). The chain's CDR3 is CASSQRGLGGLNIQYF. The whole variable domain, filled in from reference TRBV3-1 and TRBJ2-4, reads DTAVSQTPKYLVTQMGNDKSIKCEQNLGHDTMYWYKQDSKKFLKIMFSYNNKELIINETVPNRFSPKSPDKAHLNLHINSLELGDSAVYFCASSQRGLGGLNIQYFGAGTRLSVL.

The genes are TRBV6-1 and TRBJ2-7. CDR3 length equals 13 residues. From germline, CDR1 is MNHNS and CDR2 SASEGT. CDR3 sequence reads: CASSERGSVEQYF.

The chain recombines TRBV12-3 or TRBV12-4 with TRBJ2-3; TCRdb names TRBD2, which stays unverified in the absence of DNA. This CDR3 comprises 17 residues. The CDR3 region is CASSLNWEAESTDTQYF.

This rearrangement joins TRBV10-3 to TRBJ1-1. Germline V gives CDR1 ENHRY, CDR2 SYGVKD. This CDR3 is 15 amino acids long. CDR3 region: CAISERDLVGSEAFF.